The 30 T cell receptor beta chains below were found in one sample sequenced in a study of blood T cell repertoires in COVID-19. The repertoire was sequenced with immunoSEQ multiplex PCR; TCRdb's copy has only in-frame clones and lacks some. Of 120,000 to 150,000 clones listed, just over 85% were seen once; the top ten hold approximately 1.4%. Sequenced: peripheral blood. These receptors all stem from a woman aged 55-69 years with acute or convalescent COVID-19.

The rearrangement uses TRBV27 and TRBJ2-1, with 8 nucleotides matching TRBD2. From germline, CDR1 is MNHEY and CDR2 SMNVEV (reference sequence). V was pared by 4 bases and J by 1 base, with 9 bases of the junction left unmatched. CDR3 length: 17 residues. CDR3 region: CASSYPPGRGSYNEQFF. DNA for the CDR3: TGTGCCAGCAGTTACCCACCCGGGAGGGGATCCTACAATGAGCAGTTCTTC.

A single count supports this clone. The genes are TRBV4-3 and TRBJ2-1; 7 bases match TRBD1. Germline V lookup: CDR1 LGHNA, CDR2 YSLEER. With V trimmed by 0 bases and J by 8 bases, 13 bases remained unmatched. This CDR3 is 17 amino acids long. Written as DNA, the CDR3 is TGCGCCAGCAGCCAAGAAGGGGGCCGGGGTAAGGTTGATGAGCAGTTCTTC. Translation gives CASSQEGGRGKVDEQFF.

This rearrangement joins TRBV11-2 to TRBJ2-2; no clear D. CDR1 is SGHAT, CDR2 FQNNGV, per germline. This CDR3 is built from 12 residues. Trimming took off 2 bases at V and 8 bases at J, with 6 bases between the two ends. The CDR3 spells CASSLIVGELFF. The CDR3 region has the DNA TGTGCCAGCAGCTTAATAGTAGGGGAGCTGTTTTTT.

V is TRBV29-1 and J is TRBJ2-7; 8 nucleotides align to TRBD2. This CDR3 contains 12 residues. Germline CDR1 reads SQVTM; CDR2 reads ANQGSEA. J gave up 5 bases and V 3 bases, and 3 bases lay outside the gene matches. The CDR3 bases are TGCAGCGTTGAGCGGGGGGCAGACGAGCAGTACTTC. Protein sequence: CSVERGADEQYF.

V gene TRBV20-1 combines with J gene TRBJ2-7; 7 bases map to TRBD1. V lost 3 bases and J lost 3; bases outside the gene matches: 5. Germline V gene lookup returns CDR1 DFQATT and CDR2 SNEGSKA (reference sequence). This CDR3 contains 13 residues. As DNA, the CDR3 is TGCAGTGCTAGTACAGGGGCCCGCTACGAGCAGTACTTC. Translated, it gives CSASTGARYEQYF.

The rearrangement uses TRBV5-4 and TRBJ2-1, with a tentative D call TRBD2 (5 bases). The CDR3 spans 15 residues. Germline assignment: CDR1 SGHNT and CDR2 YYREEE (reference sequence). Trimming left V 4 bases short and J 0 bases short, with 11 bases between. CDR3 protein: CASSRGYLSYNEQFF. DNA of the CDR3: TGTGCCAGCAGCCGAGGGTACCTCTCCTACAATGAGCAGTTCTTC.

The chain carries TRBV7-2 and TRBJ2-2; 10 nucleotides line up with TRBD1. The ends lost 0 bases at V and 8 bases at J; junction bases unmatched: 6. This CDR3 is 16 amino acids long. Per germline, CDR1 SGHTA and CDR2 FQGNSA. The CDR3 DNA follows: TGTGCCAGCAGCTTAGCTCGGGACAGGGGAAGGGGGGAGCTGTTTTTT. Protein sequence: CASSLARDRGRGELFF.

The rearrangement uses TRBV18 and TRBJ1-6; 9 bases map to TRBD1. The CDR3 totals 16 residues. Germline trimming cut 1 base from V and 5 bases from J; bases unmatched to any gene: 3. Germline V lookup: CDR1 KGHSH, CDR2 LQKENI. For the CDR3, the DNA is TGTGCCAGCTCACCACTGGGACAGGGCAATAATTCACCCCTCCACTTT. Translated, it gives CASSPLGQGNNSPLHF.

The genes are TRBV6-1 and TRBJ2-4; tentatively, D is TRBD1 (6 bases). Germline V lookup: CDR1 MNHNS, CDR2 SASEGT. Trimming stripped 7 bases from V and 4 bases from J, with 14 bases between. The length of the CDR3 is 14 residues. The CDR3 spells CASTDSLIKNIQYF. DNA for the CDR3: TGTGCCAGCACGGACAGTCTAATAAAAAACATTCAGTACTTC.

This chain uses TRBV19 with TRBJ1-1, with D possibly matching TRBD1 (6 bases). The CDR3 sequence is 14 residues long. Trimming pared 6 bases from V and 3 bases from J, leaving 14 bases between. CDR1 is LNHDA, CDR2 SQIVND, per germline (reference sequence). The CDR3 reads CASRIPNRDTEAFF. The CDR3 nucleotides are TGTGCCAGTAGAATTCCAAACAGGGACACTGAAGCTTTCTTT. The full variable domain, its missing parts supplied by reference TRBV19 and TRBJ1-1, is DGGITQSPKYLFRKEGQNVTLSCEQNLNHDAMYWYRQDPGQGLRLIYYSQIVNDFQKGDIAEGYSVSREKKESFPLTVTSAQKNPTAFYLCASRIPNRDTEAFFGQGTRLTVV.

The chain carries TRBV9 and TRBJ1-4; D ambiguous. V shed 7 bases and J shed 0 bases, with 10 bases lying between them. This CDR3 has 14 residues. CDR1 and CDR2 from the germline V gene are SGDLS and YYNGEE. Here the CDR3 DNA reads TGTGCCAGCTCGCTGAGGCCAACTAATGAAAAACTGTTTTTT. It translates to CASSLRPTNEKLFF.

The chain is built from TRBV6-5 and TRBJ1-5; D might be TRBD1 (5 bases). Germline assignment: CDR1 MNHEY and CDR2 SVGAGI. The CDR3 length is 14 residues. V lost 3 bases and J lost 4, with 10 bases in between. CDR3 nucleotides: TGTGCCAGCAGTTATGGGGCAACTAATCAGCCCCAGCATTTT. This gives the protein CASSYGATNQPQHF.

The chain links TRBV18 to TRBJ1-5; 7 bases match TRBD1. V was clipped by 3 bases and J by 7 bases; unmatched bases: 9. Germline V gives CDR1 KGHSH, CDR2 LQKENI. The CDR3 has 15 residues. CDR3 sequence: CASSPAGGSYQPQHF. CDR3 in DNA: TGTGCCAGCTCACCGGCAGGGGGGTCATACCAGCCCCAGCATTTT. The full variable domain, with the rest looked up from reference TRBV18 and TRBJ1-5, is NAGVMQNPRHLVRRRGQEARLRCSPMKGHSHVYWYRQLPEEGLKFMVYLQKENIIDESGMPKERFSAEFPKEGPSILRIQQVVRGDSAAYFCASSPAGGSYQPQHFGDGTRLSIL.

V is TRBV5-1 and J is TRBJ1-1, with no clear D. Germline V gene data show CDR1 as SGHRS and CDR2 as YFSETQ. V gave up 0 bases and J gave up 0 bases, with 15 bases separating them. This CDR3 spans 17 amino acids. CDR3 protein: CASSLGRGGDLNTEAFF. In DNA, the CDR3 is TGCGCCAGCAGCTTGGGACGCGGCGGGGATTTGAACACTGAAGCTTTCTTT.

This clone was recorded a few times. The V call is TRBV4-2, the J call TRBJ2-4, with TRBD1 matching 10 bases. The germline gives CDR1 LGHNA, CDR2 YNFKEQ. Losses at the gene ends were 5 bases for V and 8 bases for J; bases not matched to a gene: 12. The length of the CDR3 is 16 residues. CDR3 nucleotides: TGTGCCAGCAGCGCTCACCCGACAGGGGGCAGGGACATTCAGTACTTC. This translates into CASSAHPTGGRDIQYF.

The chain carries TRBV19 and TRBJ1-1; no clear D. The CDR3 has 14 amino acids. V gave up 1 base and J gave up 3 bases, with 9 bases separating them. Germline lookup yields CDR1 LNHDA and CDR2 SQIVND (reference sequence). CDR3 nucleotides: TGTGCCAGTAGTATAGGAGGGCTGGACACTGAAGCTTTCTTT. Its translation: CASSIGGLDTEAFF.

The sample holds a few counts of this clone. The CDR3 DNA reads as TGTGCCAGCTCACCAGGGACAGGGGTAACTTCACCCCTCCACTTT. Its protein product is CASSPGTGVTSPLHF. The rearrangement links TRBV18 to TRBJ1-6; TRBD1 matches at 10 bases. After removal of 2 bases from V and 9 bases from J, the junction contained 4 bases not matched to a gene. Germline CDR1 and CDR2: KGHSH and LQKENI. This CDR3 contains 15 residues.

The chain uses TRBV19 and TRBJ1-6, with TRBD1 matching 8 bases. The J segment lost 6 bases and the V segment lost 5 bases, leaving 9 bases of the junction unmatched. This CDR3 has 16 residues. Germline V gene data show CDR1 as LNHDA and CDR2 as SQIVND (reference sequence). The CDR3 region is CASSQQGRGRNSPLHF. The CDR3 DNA reads as TGTGCCAGTAGTCAACAGGGCAGGGGGCGTAATTCACCCCTCCACTTT.

This sequence joins TRBV4-3 and TRBJ2-5; TRBD2 aligns across 11 bases. The germline V gene encodes CDR1 LGHNA and CDR2 YSLEER. Trimming at V came to 1 base and at J to 2 bases, leaving 6 bases not matched to a gene. The CDR3 length is 17 residues. CDR3 in amino acids: CASSQAKTSGVQETQYF. CDR3 DNA: TGCGCCAGCAGCCAAGCGAAGACTAGCGGGGTACAAGAGACCCAGTACTTC.

The genes are TRBV5-1 and TRBJ2-5; weak D call: TRBD1 (6 bases). The V and J ends lost 3 bases and 5 bases respectively, with 14 bases between them. The CDR3 extends over 14 amino acids. Germline CDR1 and CDR2: SGHRS and YFSETQ. CDR3 sequence (DNA): TGCGCCAGCAGCTCGACACAGGGTTGGGAGACCCAGTACTTC. Translation: CASSSTQGWETQYF.

This chain joins TRBV7-2 and TRBJ1-2; tentatively, D is TRBD1 (6 bases). Germline V CDR1 and CDR2: SGHTA, FQGNSA. The CDR3 is 14 residues long. The ends were cut back, 6 bases at V and 3 bases at J, with 14 bases in the middle. CDR3: CASSSPGGHYGYTF. The DNA for the CDR3 is TGTGCCAGCAGTTCCCCCGGGGGGCACTATGGCTACACCTTC.

Only one count was recorded for this clone. This chain links TRBV7-3 with TRBJ2-1; 9 positions match TRBD2. The V segment lost 4 bases and the J segment 4 bases; nucleotides outside the gene matches: 5. This CDR3 comprises 15 residues. Germline CDR1 SGHTA, CDR2 FQGTGA. The CDR3, as DNA: TGTGCCAGCAGCTCGGGCGCGGGGGGGTACAATGAGCAGTTCTTC. It encodes CASSSGAGGYNEQFF.

The CDR3 here is CASSLDGGHYGYTF. The DNA of the CDR3 is TGCGCCAGCAGCTTGGACGGGGGTCACTATGGCTACACCTTC. The rearrangement uses TRBV5-1 and TRBJ1-2; tentatively, D is TRBD1 (5 bases). This CDR3 region has 14 residues. Germline V gene data show CDR1 as SGHRS and CDR2 as YFSETQ. V shed 0 bases and J shed 3 bases, with 9 bases lying between them.

The chain employs TRBV3-1 (or the pseudogene TRBV3-2) and TRBJ1-2, with 8 bases fitting TRBD1. Trimming removed 1 base from V and 1 base from J; junction bases left unmatched: 5. Germline V gene lookup returns CDR1 LGHDT and CDR2 YNNKEL (reference sequence). The CDR3 is 16 amino acids. CDR3 sequence reads: CASSQGTTGVNYGYTF. CDR3 in DNA: TGTGCCAGCAGCCAAGGGACGACAGGGGTTAACTATGGCTACACCTTC.

This clone has just one count. The chain is built from TRBV3-1 (or the pseudogene TRBV3-2) and TRBJ1-2; 7 bases match TRBD1. V lost 0 bases to trimming and J lost 3 bases; unmatched junction nucleotides: 7. The CDR3 covers 16 residues. The V gene's germline CDR1 is LGHDT and CDR2 YNNKEL (reference sequence). CDR3 loop: CASSQDAGTVYYGYTF. In nucleotides, the CDR3 is TGTGCCAGCAGCCAAGACGCCGGGACAGTCTACTATGGCTACACCTTC.

V usage is TRBV5-1 and J usage is TRBJ2-5, with TRBD1 matching over 7 bases. Germline CDR1 and CDR2: SGHRS and YFSETQ. After removal of 4 bases from V and 4 bases from J, the junction contained 7 bases not matched to a gene. The CDR3 has 14 amino acids. This CDR3 is CASSQQGERETQYF. The DNA of the CDR3 is TGCGCCAGCAGCCAGCAGGGGGAGAGAGAGACCCAGTACTTC.

This chain links TRBV2 with TRBJ2-7; 7 nucleotides match TRBD1. Trimming at V came to 6 bases and at J to 3 bases, leaving 5 bases not matched to a gene. Looked up from germline, CDR1 is SNHLY and CDR2 is FYNNEI. The CDR3 is 13 residues long. The CDR3 DNA reads TGTGCCAGCAGAGACAGGGTAGGCTACGAGCAGTACTTC. It is translated as CASRDRVGYEQYF.

The chain combines TRBV7-3 with TRBJ1-2; TRBD1 aligns across 7 bases. The V gene end was trimmed by 5 bases and the J gene end by 6 bases; junction bases not matched to a gene: 12. The germline V gene has CDR1 SGHTA and CDR2 FQGTGA. The CDR3 has 15 amino acids. The CDR3: CASSPYVGGANGYTF. CDR3 coding DNA: TGTGCCAGCAGCCCTTACGTAGGGGGCGCAAATGGCTACACCTTC. Full variable domain (rest looked up from reference TRBV7-3 and TRBJ1-2): GAGVSQTPSNKVTEKGKYVELRCDPISGHTALYWYRQSLGQGPEFLIYFQGTGAADDSGLPNDRFFAVRPEGSVSTLKIQRTERGDSAVYLCASSPYVGGANGYTFGSGTRLTVV.

The chain combines TRBV28 with TRBJ1-1; a weak D match, TRBD1 (5 bases). Germline-derived CDR1 and CDR2 are MDHEN and SYDVKM. V lost 3 bases to trimming and J lost 2 bases, with 13 bases between them. The CDR3 has 15 residues. CDR3 loop: CASSLLDRPNTEAFF. The CDR3 DNA sequence: TGTGCCAGCAGTTTGCTTGACAGACCAAACACTGAAGCTTTCTTT.

This sequence joins TRBV7-8 and TRBJ2-2; TRBD2 matches at 9 bases. Germline CDR1 is SGHVS and CDR2 is FQNEAQ. CDR3 length: 18 residues. With V trimmed by 1 base and J by 0 bases, 6 bases remained unmatched. The CDR3 reads CASSLVVSGGSNTGELFF. CDR3 DNA: TGTGCCAGCAGCTTAGTCGTTAGCGGGGGATCGAACACCGGGGAGCTGTTTTTT. The full variable domain, completed using reference TRBV7-8 and TRBJ2-2, is GAGVSQSPRYKVAKRGQDVALRCDPISGHVSLFWYQQALGQGPEFLTYFQNEAQLDKSGLPSDRFFAERPEGSVSTLKIQRTQQEDSAVYLCASSLVVSGGSNTGELFFGEGSRLTVL.